Below, 2 T cell receptor beta chains from the same sample are listed, as sequenced in a study of blood T cells in healthy people across ages. A second PCR of 7 to 11 cycles used a sample-barcoded 5' primer and a J-beta primer mix. MiXCR, run by TCRdb on the 5' RACE reads, gives a single entry per CDR3 protein. Among fewer than 800,000 distinct CDR3 sequences, roughly 49% were seen once, and the ten largest hold roughly 31%. The sequenced sample consisted of blood. These TCRs come from a woman in her fifties or sixties in good health.

This clonotype was found many times. The rearrangement joins TRBV20-1 to TRBJ2-1; D unclear. CDR1 and CDR2 (germline): DFQATT, SNEGSKA (reference sequence). Trimming shortened V by 6 bases and J by 2 bases, and 17 bases separated the two germline ends. The CDR3 totals 15 residues. CDR3 DNA: TGCAGTGCCGGTCATGCGGCGACTGCCTACAATGAGCAGTTCTTC. Its protein product is CSAGHAATAYNEQFF.

In regard to this clonotype: Given a much more abundant clone one base away, this may be a read error. This chain uses TRBV5-1 with TRBJ2-3; D is possibly TRBD2 (6 bases). The CDR3 is 15 amino acids. Germline lookup yields CDR1 SGHRS and CDR2 YFSETQ. This CDR3 is CAGSFSGSPTDTQYF. Written as DNA, the CDR3 is TGCGCCGGCAGCTTCTCCGGGAGTCCGACAGATACGCAGTATTTT.